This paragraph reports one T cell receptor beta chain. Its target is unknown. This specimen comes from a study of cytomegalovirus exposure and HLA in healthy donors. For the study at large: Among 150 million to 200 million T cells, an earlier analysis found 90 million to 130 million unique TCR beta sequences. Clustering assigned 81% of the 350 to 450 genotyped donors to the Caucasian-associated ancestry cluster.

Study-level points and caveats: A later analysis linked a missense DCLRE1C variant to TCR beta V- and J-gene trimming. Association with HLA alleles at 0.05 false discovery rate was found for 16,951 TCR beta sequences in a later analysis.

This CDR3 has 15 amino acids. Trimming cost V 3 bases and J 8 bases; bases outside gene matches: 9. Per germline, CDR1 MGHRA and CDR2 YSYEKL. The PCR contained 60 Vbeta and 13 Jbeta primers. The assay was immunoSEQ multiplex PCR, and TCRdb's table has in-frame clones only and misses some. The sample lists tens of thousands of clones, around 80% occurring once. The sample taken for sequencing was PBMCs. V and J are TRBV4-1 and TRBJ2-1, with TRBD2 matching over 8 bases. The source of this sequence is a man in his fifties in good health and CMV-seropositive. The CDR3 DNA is TGCGCCAGCAGCCAGGGACTAGTGGGAATCGATGAGCAGTTCTTC. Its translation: CASSQGLVGIDEQFF.